These 13 T cell receptor beta chains were sequenced from one sample in a study of cytomegalovirus exposure and HLA in healthy donors. The PCR employed 60 Vbeta primers together with 13 Jbeta primers. TCRdb's table, derived via immunoSEQ multiplex PCR, lists solely in-frame clones and lacks some. The table has about 100,000 clones, approximately 80% seen once; the top ten hold 1.2%. Source material: PBMCs. The receptors shown here come from a woman aged 18-29 years in good health and CMV-seronegative.

The chain joins TRBV6-5 to TRBJ2-2; 9 bases are shared with TRBD1. The CDR3 covers 15 residues. V was pared by 6 bases and J by 5 bases, with 7 bases of the junction left unmatched. Germline CDR1 and CDR2: MNHEY and SVGAGI. The CDR3, as DNA: TGTGCCAGCAGATCCGGGACAGGGAGGACCGGGGAGCTGTTTTTT. The encoded protein is CASRSGTGRTGELFF.

This clone has more than one count but fewer than ten. V usage is TRBV7-3 and J usage is TRBJ1-4, with D hard to call. Trimming pared 1 base from V and 6 bases from J, leaving 6 bases between. CDR3 length equals 13 residues. Germline loops: CDR1 SGHTA, CDR2 FQGTGA. The chain's CDR3 is CASSLNADEKLFF. CDR3 bases: TGTGCCAGCAGCTTAAACGCAGATGAAAAACTGTTTTTT.

V and J are TRBV29-1 and TRBJ2-2, with a weak D call TRBD1 (5 bases). Germline V CDR1 and CDR2: SQVTM, ANQGSEA. The CDR3 runs to 12 residues. Trimming pared 7 bases from V and 6 bases from J, leaving 12 bases between. CDR3 sequence: CSALSGSGELFF. For the CDR3, the DNA is TGCAGCGCCCTCTCAGGGTCCGGGGAGCTGTTTTTT.

The chain links TRBV5-1 to TRBJ2-3; D unresolved. Trimming took off 4 bases at V and 4 bases at J, with 10 bases between the two ends. Germline CDR1 SGHRS, CDR2 YFSETQ. The CDR3 has 13 residues. The CDR3 here is CASSPWPPDTQYF. The CDR3 DNA reads as TGCGCCAGCAGCCCATGGCCGCCAGATACGCAGTATTTT.

This clone was observed at least ten times. The chain recombines TRBV6-1 with TRBJ2-3; 8 nucleotides agree with TRBD2. Trimming removed 3 bases from V and 0 bases from J; junction bases left unmatched: 2. The CDR3 spans 15 residues. Looked up from germline, CDR1 is MNHNS and CDR2 is SASEGT. CDR3 DNA: TGTGCCAGCAGTGATGAGCGGGGGAGCACAGATACGCAGTATTTT. Translated, it gives CASSDERGSTDTQYF.

The CDR3 region is CAGPGTNWSNEQFF. Written as DNA, the CDR3 is TGTGCCGGCCCTGGGACTAATTGGAGCAATGAGCAGTTCTTC. The gene calls are TRBV9 and TRBJ2-1, with 7 bases that match TRBD2. Germline CDR1 is SGDLS and CDR2 is YYNGEE. The CDR3 has 14 amino acids. With V trimmed by 10 bases and J by 6 bases, 13 bases remained unmatched. Based on the CDR3 plus reference TRBV9 and TRBJ2-1, the full variable domain is DSGVTQTPKHLITATGQRVTLRCSPRSGDLSVYWYQQSLDQGLQFLIQYYNGEERAKGNILERFSAQQFPDLHSELNLSSLELGDSALYFCAGPGTNWSNEQFFGPGTRLTVL.

This clone has just one count. This rearrangement joins TRBV7-9 to TRBJ2-3; TRBD2 aligns across 7 bases. This CDR3 contains 16 residues. CDR1 SEHNR and CDR2 FQNEAQ come from the germline V gene (reference sequence). With 2 bases clipped from V and 1 base from J, the junction kept 6 bases outside the gene matches. The CDR3 reads CASSLSPSGRTDTQYF. CDR3 DNA sequence: TGTGCCAGCAGCTTATCTCCTAGCGGTCGCACAGATACGCAGTATTTT.

V and J are TRBV7-3 and TRBJ1-6; 7 bases are a match to TRBD1. The V segment lost 5 bases and the J segment 6 bases; nucleotides outside the gene matches: 7. Per germline, CDR1 SGHTA and CDR2 FQGTGA. The CDR3 spans 15 residues. DNA of the CDR3: TGTGCCAGCAGCCATGAGGGGGCAGGTAATTCACCCCTCCACTTT. Its translation is CASSHEGAGNSPLHF.

CDR3 loop: CASIGRVVRAGGPVDEQFF. DNA for the CDR3: TGTGCCAGCATTGGAAGAGTGGTTAGGGCGGGAGGGCCGGTGGATGAGCAGTTCTTC. V gene TRBV4-2 combines with J gene TRBJ2-1; 9 bases are shared with TRBD2. CDR1 is LGHNA and CDR2 is YNFKEQ in the germline V gene. V gave up 7 bases and J gave up 8 bases; unmatched junction bases: 24. This CDR3 is built from 19 residues.

J is TRBJ2-2 and V is TRBV30, with 14 bases lining up with TRBD2. CDR3 length equals 18 residues. J was trimmed by 4 bases and V by 3 bases; bases with no gene match: 10. From germline, CDR1 is GTSNPN and CDR2 SVGIG (reference sequence). As DNA, the CDR3 is TGTGCCTGGAGCGGGGGACTAGCGGGAGCAGGCGGCACCGGGGAGCTGTTTTTT. Translation gives CAWSGGLAGAGGTGELFF.

The chain carries TRBV19 and TRBJ2-1; 8 nucleotides match TRBD2. The CDR3 spans 16 residues. The V gene end was trimmed by 5 bases and the J gene end by 4 bases; junction bases not matched to a gene: 10. CDR1 is LNHDA and CDR2 is SQIVND in the germline V gene (reference sequence). The CDR3 loop is CASSAPGGRAYNEQFF. In DNA, the CDR3 is TGTGCCAGTAGTGCCCCGGGGGGGCGGGCGTACAATGAGCAGTTCTTC.

The chain employs TRBV6-5 and TRBJ2-7; the D gene is possibly TRBD1 (6 bases). From germline, CDR1 is MNHEY and CDR2 SVGAGI. This CDR3 contains 14 residues. V gave up 2 bases and J gave up 0 bases, with 8 bases separating them. The CDR3 DNA reads as TGTGCCAGCAGTTACAGGGGGAGCTCCTACGAGCAGTACTTC. Translated: CASSYRGSSYEQYF.

J is TRBJ1-1 and V is TRBV2; D perhaps matches TRBD1 (5 bases). The V gene lost 6 bases and the J gene lost 5 bases, with 25 bases spanning the gap. Germline V gene data show CDR1 as SNHLY and CDR2 as FYNNEI. CDR3 size: 17 residues. The CDR3 DNA is TGTGCCAGCAGCGAACTGACAGAAACCTTGGGTGGGACTGAAGCTTTCTTT. It is translated as CASSELTETLGGTEAFF.